Following are 7 T cell receptor beta chains from one sample sequenced in a study of shared clonotypes between healthy human individuals. Some clones are missing from TCRdb's copy, which holds only in-frame ones; the method was immunoSEQ multiplex PCR. The sample holds 900,000 to 1,200,000 clones, more than 75% seen once. The sequencing input was memory CD4+ T cells from PBMCs. Subset denoted: CD45RA-negative fraction. The origin of the receptors is a man aged 18 to 35 in good health. Some clones in this sample may be carry-over from other donors' samples.

Remarks on this clone: The sample carries other DNA sequences with the same CDR3. V and J are TRBV5-1 and TRBJ2-6, with D maybe TRBD2 (6 bases). This CDR3 is 15 amino acids long. The ends were cut back, 4 bases at V and 1 base at J, with 9 bases in the middle. Germline loops: CDR1 SGHRS, CDR2 YFSETQ. The CDR3 bases are TGCGCCAGCAGCACCGGGACTTCTGGGGCCAACGTCCTGACTTTC. This translates into CASSTGTSGANVLTF.

The rearrangement uses TRBV12-5 and TRBJ1-2; D unclear. CDR1 and CDR2 from the germline V gene are LGHNT and FRNRAP. The CDR3 totals 13 residues. Trimming shortened V by 4 bases and J by 4 bases, and 10 bases separated the two germline ends. This chain's CDR3 is CASGSPNLYGYTF. The CDR3 nucleotides are TGTGCTAGTGGTTCGCCGAATCTCTATGGCTACACCTTC. Using reference TRBV12-5 and TRBJ1-2 for the parts outside the CDR3, the full variable domain is DARVTQTPRHKVTEMGQEVTMRCQPILGHNTVFWYRQTMMQGLELLAYFRNRAPLDDSGMPKDRFSAEMPDATLATLKIQPSEPRDSAVYFCASGSPNLYGYTFGSGTRLTVV.

Of note for this clone: Distinct nucleotide sequences in the sample also encode this CDR3. J is TRBJ2-7 and V is TRBV2; D possibly corresponds to TRBD1 (6 bases). The V end was cut by 6 bases, the J end by 2 bases, with 11 bases between. The CDR3 loop spans 13 amino acids. Germline V lookup: CDR1 SNHLY, CDR2 FYNNEI. CDR3 region: CASRRTEPYEQYF. Written as DNA, the CDR3 is TGTGCCAGCAGAAGGACAGAACCCTACGAGCAGTACTTC. Supplemented by reference TRBV2 and TRBJ2-7, the full variable domain reads EPEVTQTPSHQVTQMGQEVILRCVPISNHLYFYWYRQILGQKVEFLVSFYNNEISEKSEIFDDQFSVERPDGSNFTLKIRSTKLEDSAMYFCASRRTEPYEQYFGPGTRLTVT.

The chain employs TRBV14 and TRBJ1-2; D gene ambiguous. The length of the CDR3 is 14 residues. The V and J ends lost 4 bases and 4 bases respectively, with 13 bases between them. Germline V gives CDR1 SGHDN, CDR2 FVKESK. The CDR3 coding sequence is TGTGCCAGCAGCCCCCCCGGGCCGGGCTATGGCTACACCTTC. This sequence encodes CASSPPGPGYGYTF.

The V and J genes are TRBV7-9 and TRBJ2-1, with a tentative D call TRBD2 (5 bases). V was cut by 0 bases and J by 14 bases, with 11 bases left in between. Germline loops: CDR1 SEHNR, CDR2 FQNEAQ (reference sequence). The CDR3 totals 12 residues. This chain's CDR3 is CASSLARGEKFF. The CDR3 DNA sequence: TGTGCCAGCAGCTTAGCGCGTGGGGAGAAGTTCTTC.

The rearrangement joins TRBV6-6 to TRBJ2-2; D is possibly TRBD2 (5 bases). The CDR3 runs to 15 residues. V was cut by 6 bases and J by 1 base, with 12 bases left in between. Germline V gives CDR1 MNHNY, CDR2 SVGAGI (reference sequence). CDR3 in amino acids: CASRFTSGNTGELFF. The CDR3 DNA sequence: TGTGCCAGCAGGTTCACAAGCGGGAACACCGGGGAGCTGTTTTTT.

The chain is built from TRBV5-1 and TRBJ2-5, with 9 bases that match TRBD1. The CDR3 spans 15 residues. The V segment lost 1 base and the J segment 1 base; nucleotides outside the gene matches: 2. The V gene's germline CDR1 is SGHRS and CDR2 YFSETQ. In nucleotides, the CDR3 is TGCGCCAGCAGCTTGAGGGGACAGGGCCAAGAGACCCAGTACTTC. This translates into CASSLRGQGQETQYF.